This T cell receptor (beta chain) was captured by sequencing in a study of cytomegalovirus exposure and HLA in healthy donors (dated by TCRdb to about 2017). Looking at the study overall: According to an earlier analysis of a few hundred of the donors, about 190 million T cells yielded 120 million or so unique TCR beta sequences and more than 250 Gb of sequence data. An early release covering about 600 HLA-typed donors comprised about 310 gigabases of sequencing data and 65 million to 100 million unique TCR sequences. The genetic ancestry cluster associated with self-reported Caucasian donors included approximately 85% of the 350 to 500 genotyped donors. The study was designed to test whether signatures of past pathogen exposure could be identified by cataloging public T cell receptors. The T cell repertoires of about 700 subjects were profiled by immunosequencing and related to cytomegalovirus serostatus. Besides the first cohort of under 700 subjects, a separate validation cohort made up of 120 different subjects was used. The study combined high-throughput TCR immunosequencing, statistical association of individual TCRs with disease status, and machine learning to predict cytomegalovirus infection status. In a later analysis, previously published TCR beta repertoires from 670 or so donors were re-analyzed and high-resolution HLA genotyping was added so that TCR occurrence patterns could be studied. The later analysis used no new phenotypic data to find candidate immune exposures, relying instead on TCR beta sequences and their occurrence across donors. An earlier analysis of roughly 600 of the donors used high-throughput TCR beta sequencing to judge whether each TCR beta V gene segment behaved as functional or pseudogenic. Donor age, sex, ethnicity and CMV serostatus were compiled alongside the repertoire data. In a later genetic analysis, genome-wide SNP genotypes for about 55% of the 666 donors were used, and that subset was treated as a discovery cohort. Every discovery cohort repertoire had been produced on one sequencing platform. HLA typing included class I and class II loci at four-digit resolution. Typing coverage differed by locus: A, B, C, DRB1 and DQB1 were typed in roughly 620-630 donors, DQA1 in 500 to 550, DPA1 in some 600, and DPB1 in just under 480. Because of strong linkage in the cohort, five DR-DQ haplotypes were treated as single units for association and clustering. Among over 350 genotyped donors of the cohort, an average of approximately 230,000 unique TCR beta nucleotide sequences were sequenced per donor, roughly 20% of them non-productive. Broad study findings and their caveats: Most CMV-associated TCR beta chains appeared to be HLA-restricted in a later analysis, and the HLA associations seemed to be driven largely by CMV exposure. A further reported finding was that TCR beta sequences accurately predicted the HLA-A and HLA-B alleles for most subjects in the first cohort. Compared with the 666-donor mean, donors in an Asian-associated ancestry cluster had fewer N-insertions in productive TCRs, according to a later genetic analysis. The classifier was reported to diagnose cytomegalovirus status with high specificity and sensitivity in both the original and validation cohorts. A few of the identified cytomegalovirus-associated TCR beta chains were confirmed in vitro to be specific for cytomegalovirus antigens. In a later analysis, HLA-associated TCR beta chains were found to be more clonally expanded and to have lower generation probabilities than equally common non-associated chains. When HLA alleles, especially DR and DQ, strongly co-occurred, TCR associations were difficult to assign to individual alleles. Linkage disequilibrium might explain the correlated functional status among segregating V segments, but an unknown experimental factor could not be excluded. In the study, around 150 TCR beta chains were listed as associated with cytomegalovirus. Immune exposure information for the cohort was limited to CMV serostatus. A cluster of highly shared sequence variants was judged likely to represent a technical artifact of the sequencing pipeline. Because the 87-base-pair reads could not distinguish some IMGT-functional V segments, including TRBV6-2 and TRBV6-3, those segments were excluded. According to the authors, the approach could potentially be generalized to other disease states and immunological phenotypes. Most TCR sequences were seen in very few donors, while some public TCRs were found in many individuals. An earlier analysis of approximately 540 of the donors showed that most TCR beta V segments appeared in productive rearrangements either about 90% or about 30% of the time, which broadly matched IMGT annotations. HLA typing was unavailable for some donors at each locus, so association tests used only the typed subset. The cohort was sequenced for TCR beta chains only, and without alpha or paired-chain data the features that could be detected were limited. In a later analysis, several top co-occurrence clusters were reported to appear linked to parvovirus B19, influenza, CMV and Epstein-Barr virus. The earlier analysis of almost 600 of the donors excluded seventeen rarely observed V segments, including chromosome 9 orphons, because counts were too low. In a later analysis, the rate of TCR association differed among HLA loci, with DRB1 alleles having the most associated TCRs and HLA-C alleles having the fewest. In a later analysis, some 17,000 TCR beta sequences were associated with specific HLA alleles at a false discovery rate of 0.05. Presence/absence analyses assumed roughly uniform sequencing depth across donors, an assumption that may not hold. A later genetic analysis associated a missense DCLRE1C variant with V-gene and J-gene trimming of TCR beta chains, and an independent cohort replicated the association.

At the junction V is shortened by 6 bases and J by 2 bases; bases outside the gene matches: 3. In the germline V gene (reference sequence), CDR1 corresponds to PRHDT and CDR2 to FYEKMQ. The CDR3 goes from the cysteine to the phenylalanine over 14 residues. Of the read, only the CDR3 DNA is kept; its 42 bases are in frame from base 1. Receptor amplification or capture employed the immunoSEQ multiplex PCR assay. For the multiplex PCR, a mixture combining 60 forward primers for TCR Vbeta segments and 13 reverse primers for TCR Jbeta segments was used. A multiplex PCR assay on genomic DNA amplified the CDR3 region of rearranged TCR beta genes. On the Illumina HiSeq System, the amplified TCR beta libraries were sequenced as 87-base-pair reads. Per the original workflow: A later analysis counted about 80 million unique TCR beta chains across the 600 to 850 repertoires, and around 9.9 million of these chains were shared by at least two donors. To remove PCR and sequencing errors, raw reads were error-corrected and collapsed into unique sequences using a nearest-neighbor algorithm that merged closely related sequences. V, D and J gene segments were assigned by aligning CDR3 sequences to IMGT reference sequences. Each retained sequence needed at least a six-nucleotide match to both a V gene segment and a J gene segment. A rearrangement counted as productive if the CDR3 had no stop codons and remained in frame with V and J, and every other rearrangement counted as non-productive. Following IMGT convention, CDR3 was defined as the stretch from the second conserved V-encoded cysteine up to the conserved J-encoded phenylalanine. The earlier analysis of fewer than 700 of the donors excluded sequences that lacked an unambiguous match to a single V gene segment. An earlier analysis of 587 of the donors called V segments functional above 56.7% productive rearrangements and segregating when the between-donor standard deviation exceeded 5%. A statistical classification framework was built for diagnosing cytomegalovirus status from the catalog of TCR beta chain sequences. V and J gene assignment, in a later analysis, came from comparing TCR nucleotide sequences with IMGT/GENE-DB human TR gene sequences. Using the TCRdist pipeline, a later analysis assigned CDR3 sequences along with most-parsimonious VDJ recombination scenarios. In a later analysis, every TCR beta chain was defined by the combination of its CDR3 amino acid sequence and its V-gene family, and reads without a unique V-gene family were dropped. In a later analysis, approximately 590 highly shared, low-generation-probability nucleotide sequences were removed to address suspected cross-contamination and a sequencing artifact. In a later analysis, a clonal expansion index was calculated for each public chain from normalized within-repertoire ranks of inferred template counts. Generation probabilities in a later analysis came from a VDJ recombination model fitted to out-of-frame rearrangements, and those results were checked against IGoR. Hypergeometric tests were used in a later analysis to score TCR-TCR, TCR-HLA and TCR-CMV co-occurrence, with a repertoire-size bias correction applied to the TCR pairs. In a later analysis, false discovery rates were estimated by permuting HLA or CMV assignments 20 times. In a later analysis, co-occurring TCRs were grouped using DBSCAN, with TCRdist sequence similarity added in when clustering inside HLA-allele-positive subsets. Repertoires with fewer than 30,000 or more than 120,000 public chains were left out of co-occurrence clustering, as were four to six repertoires with anomalous nucleotide sharing. Held by TCRdb, this immuneACCESS table contains in-frame sequences only and omits some clones. Under half of the omission traces to an unresolved V gene where checked; the cause of the rest is unknown. V and J calls and clone size are as listed in that table; D and trimming were resolved from the DNA. The sample yields 200,000 to 250,000 clones; over 60% were counted once. Of the sample, about a sixth falls within the top ten clones.

Note on this clone: Its antigen target is currently unknown. Qualities for individual bases were not recorded, and no much larger clone is one base off.

The cohort consisted of 650 to 850 healthy bone marrow donors. At the time of sampling, every cohort member was nominally healthy, though immune exposures that went unrecorded were likely present. The donor tested CMV seronegative, placing the donor among the 352 seronegative members of the cohort. A peripheral blood sample was collected from each donor, and TCR beta sequencing was performed on peripheral blood mononuclear cells. Genomic DNA extraction from the blood cell samples was performed with the Qiagen DNeasy Blood Extraction Kit. This sequence was found in a man aged 40-49 years in good health and CMV-seronegative. The sequenced sample consisted of PBMCs. The chain links TRBV13 with TRBJ1-2; 10 bases in between match TRBD1. In nucleotides, the sequence is TGTGCCAGCAGGGGACAGGGGAGGAACTATGGCTACACCTTC. It codes for CASRGQGRNYGYTF.